This T cell receptor (beta chain) was recorded in a study of T cell responses to AZD1222 COVID-19 vaccine. Study background: Combined were second doses at about 4 or about 12 weeks.

Sequenced by immunoSEQ multiplex PCR; TCRdb stores in-frame clones only, minus some. The table records around 130,000 clones, 75% to 90% of them present only once. The study's findings and limits: Possibly, clonal diversity was underestimated; donors were largely white British and included more females. Spike as a whole was targeted by vaccine-associated CD4 TCRs, dominant at 160-218 and 743-854. Only six or seven AZD1222 recipients tested seropositive at baseline.

As to this clone: Its target is not known.

CDR3 length: 14 amino acids. The ends lost 0 bases at V and 6 bases at J; junction bases unmatched: 3. Germline-derived CDR1 and CDR2 are SGDLS and YYNGEE. This chain joins TRBV9 and TRBJ2-3, with TRBD2 matching 8 bases. The sequence was collected from an adult in good health. Sequenced material: peripheral blood, taken on day 0 of AZD1222 vaccination. CDR3 DNA sequence: TGTGCCAGCAGCGTAGCGGGGGGGTCGGATACGCAGTATTTT. It specifies CASSVAGGSDTQYF.